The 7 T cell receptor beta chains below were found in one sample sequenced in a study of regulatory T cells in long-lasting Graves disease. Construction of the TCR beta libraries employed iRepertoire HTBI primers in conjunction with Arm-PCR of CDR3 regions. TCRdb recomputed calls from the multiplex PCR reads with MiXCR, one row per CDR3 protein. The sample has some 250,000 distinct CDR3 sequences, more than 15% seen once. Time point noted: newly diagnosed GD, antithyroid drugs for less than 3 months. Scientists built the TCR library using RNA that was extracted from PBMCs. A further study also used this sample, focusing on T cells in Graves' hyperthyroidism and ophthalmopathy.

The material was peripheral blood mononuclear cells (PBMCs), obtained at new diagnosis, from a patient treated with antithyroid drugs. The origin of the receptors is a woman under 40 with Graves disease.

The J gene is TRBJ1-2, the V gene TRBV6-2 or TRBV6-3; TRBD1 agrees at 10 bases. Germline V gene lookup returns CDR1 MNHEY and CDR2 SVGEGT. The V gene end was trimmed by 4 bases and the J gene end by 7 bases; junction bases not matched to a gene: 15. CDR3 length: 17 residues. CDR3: CASSLTGGAMGGRGYTF. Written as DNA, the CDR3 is TGTGCCAGCAGTTTGACAGGGGGCGCGATGGGAGGTCGTGGCTACACCTTC.

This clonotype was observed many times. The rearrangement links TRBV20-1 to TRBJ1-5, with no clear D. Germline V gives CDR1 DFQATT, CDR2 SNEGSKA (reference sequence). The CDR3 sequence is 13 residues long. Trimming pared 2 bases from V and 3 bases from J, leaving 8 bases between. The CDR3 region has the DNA TGCAGTGCTAGACCACGTATCAATCAGCCCCAGCATTTT. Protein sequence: CSARPRINQPQHF.

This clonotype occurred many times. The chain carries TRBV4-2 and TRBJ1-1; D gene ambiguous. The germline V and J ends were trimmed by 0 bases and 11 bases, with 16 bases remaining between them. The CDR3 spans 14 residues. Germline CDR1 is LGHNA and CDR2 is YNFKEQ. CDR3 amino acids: CASSQDYPAGMAFF. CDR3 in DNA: TGTGCCAGCAGCCAAGATTATCCGGCGGGGATGGCTTTCTTT.

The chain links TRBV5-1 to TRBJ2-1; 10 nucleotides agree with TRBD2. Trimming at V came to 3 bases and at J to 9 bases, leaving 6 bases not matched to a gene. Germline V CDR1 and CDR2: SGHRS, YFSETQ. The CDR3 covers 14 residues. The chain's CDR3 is CASSSSGGAVEQFF. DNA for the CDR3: TGCGCCAGCAGCTCGAGCGGGGGGGCCGTTGAGCAGTTCTTC.

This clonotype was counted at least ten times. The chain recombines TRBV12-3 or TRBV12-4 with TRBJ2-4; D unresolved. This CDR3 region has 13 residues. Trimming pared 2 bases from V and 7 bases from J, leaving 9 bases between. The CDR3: CASSLYGANIQYF. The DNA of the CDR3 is TGTGCCAGCAGTTTATACGGAGCCAACATTCAGTACTTC.

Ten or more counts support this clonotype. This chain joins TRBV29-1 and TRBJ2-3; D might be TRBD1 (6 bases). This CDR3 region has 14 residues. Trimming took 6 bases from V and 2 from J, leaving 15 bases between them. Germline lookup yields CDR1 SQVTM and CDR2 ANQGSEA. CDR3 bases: TGCAGCGTGAGAAGGGACATTAACACAGATACGCAGTATTTT. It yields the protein CSVRRDINTDTQYF.

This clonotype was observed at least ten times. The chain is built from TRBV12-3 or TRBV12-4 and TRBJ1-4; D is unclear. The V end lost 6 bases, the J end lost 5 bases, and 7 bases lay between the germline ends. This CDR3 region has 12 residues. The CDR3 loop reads CASRYSNEKLFF. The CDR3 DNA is TGTGCCAGCAGATATTCAAATGAAAAACTGTTTTTT.